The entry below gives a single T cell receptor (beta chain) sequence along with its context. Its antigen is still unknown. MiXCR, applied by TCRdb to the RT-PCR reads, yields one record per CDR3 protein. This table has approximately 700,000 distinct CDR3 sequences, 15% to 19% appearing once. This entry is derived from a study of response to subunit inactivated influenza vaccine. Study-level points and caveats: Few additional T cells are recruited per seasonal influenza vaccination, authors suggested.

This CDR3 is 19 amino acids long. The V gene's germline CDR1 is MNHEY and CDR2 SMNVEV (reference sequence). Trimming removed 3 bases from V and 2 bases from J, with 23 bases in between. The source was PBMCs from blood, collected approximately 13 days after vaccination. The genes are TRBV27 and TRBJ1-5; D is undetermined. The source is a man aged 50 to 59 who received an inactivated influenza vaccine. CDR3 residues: CASSFCTDGTLEGNQPQHF. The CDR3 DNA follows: TGTGCCAGCAGTTTCTGTACGGACGGAACCTTGGAGGGCAATCAGCCCCAGCATTTT.